The clone carrying this T cell receptor (beta chain) was seen a handful of times. These data are taken from a study of regulatory T cells in long-lasting Graves disease. Time point reported: newly diagnosed GD, antithyroid drugs for less than 3 months. There was RNA extracted from PBMCs, and the TCR library was made from it. Diagnosing Graves' disease relied on the American Thyroid Association guidelines. The V segment lost 3 bases and the J segment 7 bases; nucleotides outside the gene matches: 3. The CDR3 loop spans 14 amino acids. Germline CDR1 and CDR2: SEHNR and FQNEAQ (reference sequence). Assembly of TCR beta libraries relied on iRepertoire HTBI primers together with Arm-PCR of CDR3 regions. TCRdb re-analysed the multiplex PCR reads in MiXCR, keeping a single row per CDR3 protein. The table shows hundreds of thousands of distinct CDR3 sequences, with under 20% occurring only once. The same data also went into a second study, on T cells in Graves' hyperthyroidism and ophthalmopathy. That work contributes: Those with hyperthyroidism were 18 to 65 years old, newly diagnosed, and ill for under 2 months. Researchers ran a first-round RT-PCR on the TCR CDR3 using the HTBI primer set.

Sequences were derived from peripheral blood mononuclear cells (PBMCs), sampled at new diagnosis, from a patient treated with antithyroid drugs. This clonotype originated in a woman in her 30s with Graves disease. The chain recombines TRBV7-9 with TRBJ1-6, with 7 nucleotides matching TRBD1. CDR3 in amino acids: CASSFVQGNSPLHF. DNA for the CDR3: TGTGCCAGCAGCTTTGTACAGGGGAATTCACCCCTCCACTTT.